The entry that follows covers one T cell receptor (beta chain) sequence. These data come from a study of blood T cell repertoires in COVID-19. Background on the study: The study drew acute and convalescent COVID-19 samples from the United States, Italy and Spain.

This CDR3 is 15 amino acids long. Deletions cut 3 bases from V and 1 base from J, with 10 bases between. Germline loops: CDR1 SNHLY, CDR2 FYNNEI. The method was immunoSEQ multiplex PCR; TCRdb's version includes in-frame clones alone and lacks a portion of them. The data show under 250,000 clones, roughly 89% seen once. The sample consisted of peripheral blood. The chain combines TRBV2 with TRBJ1-5; D perhaps matches TRBD1 (5 bases). The receptor was isolated from a woman aged 40 to 50 who had recovered from COVID-19. CDR3 bases: TGTGCCAGCAGTGAGGGCAGGGAAAGCAATCAGCCCCAGCATTTT. Translated, it gives CASSEGRESNQPQHF.